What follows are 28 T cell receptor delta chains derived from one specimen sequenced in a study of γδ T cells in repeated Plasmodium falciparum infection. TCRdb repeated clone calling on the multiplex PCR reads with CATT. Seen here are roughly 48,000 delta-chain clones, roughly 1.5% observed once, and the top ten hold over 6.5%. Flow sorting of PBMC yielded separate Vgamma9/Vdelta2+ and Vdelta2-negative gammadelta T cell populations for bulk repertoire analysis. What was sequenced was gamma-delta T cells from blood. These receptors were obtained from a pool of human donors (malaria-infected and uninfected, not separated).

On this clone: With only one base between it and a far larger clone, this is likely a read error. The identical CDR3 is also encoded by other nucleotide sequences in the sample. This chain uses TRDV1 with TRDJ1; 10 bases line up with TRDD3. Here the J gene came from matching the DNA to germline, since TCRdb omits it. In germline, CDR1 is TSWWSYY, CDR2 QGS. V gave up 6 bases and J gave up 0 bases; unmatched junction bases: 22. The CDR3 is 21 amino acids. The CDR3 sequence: CALGFRPSFITGGFDTDKLIF. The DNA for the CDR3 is TGTGCTCTTGGATTCAGGCCCTCTTTCATTACTGGGGGATTCGACACCGATAAACTCATCTTT.

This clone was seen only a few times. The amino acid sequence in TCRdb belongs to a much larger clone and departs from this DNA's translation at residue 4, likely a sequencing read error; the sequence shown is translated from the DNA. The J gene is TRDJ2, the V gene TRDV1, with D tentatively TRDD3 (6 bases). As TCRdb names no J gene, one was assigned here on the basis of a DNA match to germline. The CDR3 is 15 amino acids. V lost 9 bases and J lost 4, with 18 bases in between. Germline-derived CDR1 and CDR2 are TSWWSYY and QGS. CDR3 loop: CALIYEGISTAQLFF. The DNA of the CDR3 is TGTGCTCTGATCTACGAAGGGATATCGACAGCACAACTCTTCTTT.

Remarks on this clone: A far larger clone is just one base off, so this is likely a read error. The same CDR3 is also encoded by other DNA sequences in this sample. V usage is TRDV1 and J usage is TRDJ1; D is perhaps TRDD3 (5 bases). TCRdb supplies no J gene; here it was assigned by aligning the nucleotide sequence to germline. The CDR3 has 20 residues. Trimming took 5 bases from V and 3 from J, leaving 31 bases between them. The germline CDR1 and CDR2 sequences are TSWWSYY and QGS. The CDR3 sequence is CALGSNAARASPPGADKLIF. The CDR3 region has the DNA TGTGCTCTTGGGTCGAACGCAGCGAGGGCCTCGCCGCCGGGGGCCGATAAACTCATCTTT.

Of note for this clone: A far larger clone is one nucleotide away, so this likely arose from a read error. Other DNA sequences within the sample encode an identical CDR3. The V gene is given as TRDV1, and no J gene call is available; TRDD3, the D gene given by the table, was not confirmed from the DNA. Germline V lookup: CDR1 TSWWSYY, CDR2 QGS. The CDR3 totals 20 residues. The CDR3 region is CALGERGDSPRRRFTDKLIF. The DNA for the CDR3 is TGTGCTCTTGGGGAACGGGGCGATAGCCCTCGCCGACGTTTCACCGATAAACTTATCTTT.

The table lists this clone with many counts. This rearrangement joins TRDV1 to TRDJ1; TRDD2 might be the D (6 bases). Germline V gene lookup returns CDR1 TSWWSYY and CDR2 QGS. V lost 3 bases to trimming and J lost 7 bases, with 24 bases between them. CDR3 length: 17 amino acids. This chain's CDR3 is CALGDPSSFPAWSKLIF. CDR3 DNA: TGTGCTCTTGGGGATCCATCTTCCTTTCCAGCCTGGTCTAAACTCATCTTT.

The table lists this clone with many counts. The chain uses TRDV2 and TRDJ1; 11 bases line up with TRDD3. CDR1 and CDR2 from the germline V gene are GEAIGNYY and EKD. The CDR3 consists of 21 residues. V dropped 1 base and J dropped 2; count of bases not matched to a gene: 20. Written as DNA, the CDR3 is TGTGCCTGTGACACTCTCCTTCCTTCTGTACTGGGGGATATAGGTACCGATAAACTCATCTTT. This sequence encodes CACDTLLPSVLGDIGTDKLIF.

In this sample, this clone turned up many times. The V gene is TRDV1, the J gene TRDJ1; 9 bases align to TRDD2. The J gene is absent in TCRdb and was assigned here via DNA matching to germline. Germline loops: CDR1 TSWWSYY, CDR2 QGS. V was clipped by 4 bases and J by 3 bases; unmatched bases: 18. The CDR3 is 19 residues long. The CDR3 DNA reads TGTGCTCTTGGGGTCCAGGCCTTCCTACTTAAGGGGATTCCCGATAAACTCATCTTT. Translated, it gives CALGVQAFLLKGIPDKLIF.

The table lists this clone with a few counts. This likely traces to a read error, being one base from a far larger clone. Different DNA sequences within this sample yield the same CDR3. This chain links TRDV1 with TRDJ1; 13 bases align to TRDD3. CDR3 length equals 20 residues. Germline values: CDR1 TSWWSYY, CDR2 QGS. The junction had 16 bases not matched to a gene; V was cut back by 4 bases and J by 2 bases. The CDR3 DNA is TGTGCTCTTGGGGGGCGGTCCCCCTACTGGGGGATACGAATAACCGATAAACTCATCTTT. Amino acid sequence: CALGGRSPYWGIRITDKLIF.

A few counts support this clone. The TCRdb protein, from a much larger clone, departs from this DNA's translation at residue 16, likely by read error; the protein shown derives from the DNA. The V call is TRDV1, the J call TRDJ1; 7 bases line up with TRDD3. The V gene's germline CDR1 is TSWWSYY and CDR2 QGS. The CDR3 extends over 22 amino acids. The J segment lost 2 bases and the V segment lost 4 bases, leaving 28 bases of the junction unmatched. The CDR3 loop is CALGVVVDTPRLYWGCTDKLIF. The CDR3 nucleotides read TGTGCTCTTGGGGTGGTGGTCGATACCCCGCGGTTATACTGGGGTTGTACCGATAAACTCATCTTT.

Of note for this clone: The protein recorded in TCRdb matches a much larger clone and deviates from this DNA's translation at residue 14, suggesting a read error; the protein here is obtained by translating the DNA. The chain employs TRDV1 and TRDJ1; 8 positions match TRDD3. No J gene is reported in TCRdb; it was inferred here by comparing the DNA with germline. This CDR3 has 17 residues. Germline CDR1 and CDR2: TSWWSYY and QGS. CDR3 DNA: TGTGCTCTTGGGGAACGGCCTCCGGGGGATATAACCGATAGACTCATCTTT. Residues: CALGERPPGDITDRLIF.

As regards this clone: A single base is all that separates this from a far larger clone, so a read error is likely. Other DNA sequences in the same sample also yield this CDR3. CDR3 in amino acids: CALGELFPSSLTIRKLIF. In DNA, the CDR3 is TGTGCTCTTGGGGAACTTTTTCCCTCCTCCCTTACGATCAGGAAACTCATCTTT. J is TRDJ1 and V is TRDV1; the D is unclear. The CDR3 consists of 18 residues. The ends were cut back, 0 bases at V and 8 bases at J, with 25 bases in the middle. The V gene's germline CDR1 is TSWWSYY and CDR2 QGS.

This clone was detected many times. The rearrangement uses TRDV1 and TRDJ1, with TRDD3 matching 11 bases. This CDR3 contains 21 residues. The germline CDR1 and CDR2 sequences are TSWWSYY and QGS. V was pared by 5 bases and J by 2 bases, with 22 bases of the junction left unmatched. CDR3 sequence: CALGREPQYWGIEERTDKLIF. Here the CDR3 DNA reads TGTGCTCTTGGGCGCGAGCCTCAGTACTGGGGGATAGAAGAGAGGACCGATAAACTCATCTTT.

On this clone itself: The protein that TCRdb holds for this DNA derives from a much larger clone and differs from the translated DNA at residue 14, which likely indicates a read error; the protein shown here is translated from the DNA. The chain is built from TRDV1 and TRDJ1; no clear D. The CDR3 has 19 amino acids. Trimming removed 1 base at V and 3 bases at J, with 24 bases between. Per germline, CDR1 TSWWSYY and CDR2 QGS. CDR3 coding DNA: TGTGCTCTTGGGGAACGGGAGATTCTCTCGGTGTTGTACGCCGATAAACTCATCTTT. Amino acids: CALGEREILSVLYADKLIF.

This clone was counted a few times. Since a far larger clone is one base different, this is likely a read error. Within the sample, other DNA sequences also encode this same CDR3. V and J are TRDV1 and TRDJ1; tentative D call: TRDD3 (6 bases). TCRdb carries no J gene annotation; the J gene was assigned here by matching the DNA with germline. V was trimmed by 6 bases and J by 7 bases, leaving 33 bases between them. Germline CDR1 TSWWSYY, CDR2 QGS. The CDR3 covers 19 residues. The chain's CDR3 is CALGVPTATEGIGRTKLIF. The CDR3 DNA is TGTGCTCTTGGAGTCCCCACCGCTACGGAAGGGATAGGGAGAACTAAACTCATCTTT.

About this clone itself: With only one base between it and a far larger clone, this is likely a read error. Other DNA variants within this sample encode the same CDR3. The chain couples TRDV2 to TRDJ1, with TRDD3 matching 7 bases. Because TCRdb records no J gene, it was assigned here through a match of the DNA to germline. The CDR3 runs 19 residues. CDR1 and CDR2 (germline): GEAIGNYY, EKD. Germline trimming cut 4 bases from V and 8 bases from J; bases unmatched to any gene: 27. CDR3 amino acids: CACDAMPTGDRIMGEKLIF. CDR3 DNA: TGTGCCTGTGATGCCATGCCTACTGGGGACCGAATAATGGGGGAGAAACTCATCTTT.

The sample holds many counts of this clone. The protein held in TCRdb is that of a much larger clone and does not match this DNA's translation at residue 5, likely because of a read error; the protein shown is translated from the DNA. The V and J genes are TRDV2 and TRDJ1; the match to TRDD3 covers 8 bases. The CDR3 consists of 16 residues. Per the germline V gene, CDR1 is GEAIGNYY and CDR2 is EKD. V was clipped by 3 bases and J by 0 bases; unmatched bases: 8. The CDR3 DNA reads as TGTGCCTGTGACCCCCTTACTGGGGGTTACACCGATAAACTCATCTTT. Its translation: CACDPLTGGYTDKLIF.

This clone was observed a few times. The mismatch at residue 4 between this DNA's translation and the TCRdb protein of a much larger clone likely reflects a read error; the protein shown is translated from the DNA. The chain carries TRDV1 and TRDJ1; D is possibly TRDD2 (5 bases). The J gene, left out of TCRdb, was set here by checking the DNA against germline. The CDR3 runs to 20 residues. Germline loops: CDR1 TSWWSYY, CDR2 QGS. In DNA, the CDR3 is TGTGCTCTTAGGGAACCCAAAGGCTCTTCCCCCTTAACTGACACCGATAAACTCATCTTT. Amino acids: CALREPKGSSPLTDTDKLIF.

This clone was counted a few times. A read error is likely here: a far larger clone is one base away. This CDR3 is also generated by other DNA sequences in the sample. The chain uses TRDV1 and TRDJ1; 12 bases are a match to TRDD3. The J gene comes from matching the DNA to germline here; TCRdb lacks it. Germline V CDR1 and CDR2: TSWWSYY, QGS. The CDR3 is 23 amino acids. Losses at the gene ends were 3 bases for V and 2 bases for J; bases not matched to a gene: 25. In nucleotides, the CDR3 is TGTGCTCTTGGGGAGCTCCATCACCTCACTGGGGGATACCCCTACTCCCCAACCGATAAACTCATCTTT. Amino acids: CALGELHHLTGGYPYSPTDKLIF.

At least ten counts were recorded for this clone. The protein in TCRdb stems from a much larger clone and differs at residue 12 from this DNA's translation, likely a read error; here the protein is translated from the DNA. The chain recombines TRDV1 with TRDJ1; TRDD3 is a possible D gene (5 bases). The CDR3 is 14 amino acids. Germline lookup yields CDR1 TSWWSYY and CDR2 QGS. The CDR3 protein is CALGELPIPGKPIF. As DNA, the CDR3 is TGTGCTCTTGGGGAACTTCCGATACCGGGTAAACCCATCTTT.

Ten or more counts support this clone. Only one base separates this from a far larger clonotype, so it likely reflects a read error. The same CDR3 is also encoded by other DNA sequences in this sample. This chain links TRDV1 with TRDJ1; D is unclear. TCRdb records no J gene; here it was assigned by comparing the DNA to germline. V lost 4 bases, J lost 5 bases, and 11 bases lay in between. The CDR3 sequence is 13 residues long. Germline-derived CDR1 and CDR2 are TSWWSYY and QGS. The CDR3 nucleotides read TGTGCTCTTGGGGGGTTTCCAGCTGATAAACTCATCTTT. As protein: CALGGFPADKLIF.

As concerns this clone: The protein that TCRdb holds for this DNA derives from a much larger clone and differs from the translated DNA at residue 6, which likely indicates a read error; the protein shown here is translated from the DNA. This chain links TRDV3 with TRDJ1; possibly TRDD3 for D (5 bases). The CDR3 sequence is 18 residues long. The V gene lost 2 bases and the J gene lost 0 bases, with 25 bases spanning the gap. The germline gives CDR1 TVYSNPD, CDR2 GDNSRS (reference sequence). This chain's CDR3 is CAFGRGGSPVLYTDKLIF. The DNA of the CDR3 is TGTGCCTTTGGAAGGGGGGGCTCTCCCGTACTGTACACCGATAAACTCATCTTT.

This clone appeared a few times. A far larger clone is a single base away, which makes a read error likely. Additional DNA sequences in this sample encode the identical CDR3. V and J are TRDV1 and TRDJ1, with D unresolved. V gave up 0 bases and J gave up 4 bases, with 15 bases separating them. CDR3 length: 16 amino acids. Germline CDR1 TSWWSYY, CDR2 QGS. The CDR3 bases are TGTGCTCTTGGGGAACTAAAAGGACGGAGCGTCGATAAACTCATCTTT. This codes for CALGELKGRSVDKLIF.

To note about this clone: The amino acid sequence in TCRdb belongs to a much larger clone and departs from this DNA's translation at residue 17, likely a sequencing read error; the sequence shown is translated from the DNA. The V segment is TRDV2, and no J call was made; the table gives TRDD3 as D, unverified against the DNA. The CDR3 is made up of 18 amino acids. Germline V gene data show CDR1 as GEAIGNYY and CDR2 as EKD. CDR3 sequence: CACDTLGAENLYTDKLTF. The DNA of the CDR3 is TGTGCCTGTGACACGCTGGGGGCTGAGAACTTGTACACCGATAAACTCACCTTT.

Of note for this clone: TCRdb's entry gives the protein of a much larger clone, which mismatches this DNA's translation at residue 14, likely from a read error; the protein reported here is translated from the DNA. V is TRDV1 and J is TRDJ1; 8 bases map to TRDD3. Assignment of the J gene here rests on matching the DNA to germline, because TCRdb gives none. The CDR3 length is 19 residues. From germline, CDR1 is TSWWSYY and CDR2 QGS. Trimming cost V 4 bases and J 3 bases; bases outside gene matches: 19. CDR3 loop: CALGVLTGGRPDYADKLIF. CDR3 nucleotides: TGTGCTCTTGGGGTACTAACTGGGGGGCGACCCGATTACGCCGATAAACTCATCTTT.

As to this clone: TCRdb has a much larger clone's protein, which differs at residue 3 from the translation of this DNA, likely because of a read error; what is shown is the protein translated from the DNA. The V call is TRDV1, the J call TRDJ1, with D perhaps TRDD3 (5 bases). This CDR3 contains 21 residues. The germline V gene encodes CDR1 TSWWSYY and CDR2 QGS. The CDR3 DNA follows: TGTGCTATTGGGGAACCCACCGTTAGTATAATAATTAATCGGGGGACCGATAAACTCATCTTT. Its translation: CAIGEPTVSIIINRGTDKLIF.

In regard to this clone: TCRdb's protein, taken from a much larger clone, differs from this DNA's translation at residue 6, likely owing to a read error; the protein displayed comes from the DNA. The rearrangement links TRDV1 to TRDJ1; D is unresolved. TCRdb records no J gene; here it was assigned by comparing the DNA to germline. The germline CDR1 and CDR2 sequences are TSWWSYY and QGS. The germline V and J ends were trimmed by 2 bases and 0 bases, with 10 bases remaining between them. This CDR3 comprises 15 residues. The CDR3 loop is CALGESGFYTDKLIF. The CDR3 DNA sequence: TGTGCTCTTGGGGAATCGGGGTTTTACACCGATAAACTCATCTTT.

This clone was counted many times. The CDR3 bases are TGTGCTCTTGGACTAAAAGACGCGCTTCCCCATGCGGGGGATACCGATAAACTCATCTTT. It yields the protein CALGLKDALPHAGDTDKLIF. The chain has TRDV1 and TRDJ1; the match to TRDD3 covers 7 bases. The V and J ends lost 6 bases and 2 bases, in that order; junction bases with no gene match: 24. Per the germline V gene, CDR1 is TSWWSYY and CDR2 is QGS. This CDR3 is built from 20 residues.

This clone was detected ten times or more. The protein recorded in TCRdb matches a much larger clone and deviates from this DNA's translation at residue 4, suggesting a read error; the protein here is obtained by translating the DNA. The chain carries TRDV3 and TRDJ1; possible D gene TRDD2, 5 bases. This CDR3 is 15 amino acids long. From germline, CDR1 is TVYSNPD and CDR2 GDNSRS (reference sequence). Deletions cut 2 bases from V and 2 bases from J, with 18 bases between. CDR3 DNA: TGTGCCTTTGGTACCGCCTACTCCCTTACCGATAAACTCATCTTT. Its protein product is CAFGTAYSLTDKLIF.